Presented here are 15 T cell receptor beta chains from one specimen sequenced in a study of blood T cell repertoires in COVID-19. Libraries were prepared by immunoSEQ multiplex PCR; TCRdb keeps only in-frame clonotypes and omits some of them. The table lists about 480,000 clones, around 88% of them singletons, with around 4.5% in the top ten. The sample consisted of peripheral blood. The receptors come from a woman in her 30s with acute or convalescent COVID-19.

This clone appeared once. This rearrangement joins TRBV4-1 to TRBJ2-5; maybe TRBD2 (5 bases). V was cut by 4 bases and J by 2 bases, with 17 bases left in between. The CDR3 loop spans 16 amino acids. From germline, CDR1 is MGHRA and CDR2 YSYEKL. The CDR3 DNA is TGCGCCAGCAGCCCACCTGGCGGGTATCGGCAAGAGACCCAGTACTTC. Encoded protein: CASSPPGGYRQETQYF.

This clone has more than one count but fewer than ten. The chain links TRBV6-5 to TRBJ1-1; 9 positions match TRBD1. Germline lookup yields CDR1 MNHEY and CDR2 SVGAGI. The CDR3 extends over 12 amino acids. V was clipped by 8 bases and J by 7 bases; unmatched bases: 5. CDR3 in DNA: TGTGCCAGCGGCGGACAGGGGTTTGAAGCTTTCTTT. This sequence encodes CASGGQGFEAFF.

This clone was seen a single time. The chain joins TRBV2 to TRBJ1-1; TRBD1 agrees at 9 bases. CDR1 is SNHLY and CDR2 is FYNNEI in the germline V gene. V gave up 7 bases and J gave up 1 base; unmatched junction bases: 4. This CDR3 spans 14 amino acids. CDR3 residues: CASKQGARNTEAFF. DNA of the CDR3: TGTGCCAGCAAACAGGGGGCAAGGAACACTGAAGCTTTCTTT.

The rearrangement joins TRBV7-9 to TRBJ1-2; TRBD1 agrees at 9 bases. The CDR3 contains 13 residues. The V gene's germline CDR1 is SEHNR and CDR2 FQNEAQ (reference sequence). Unmatched junction bases numbered 3, after V lost 7 bases and J lost 3 bases. CDR3 sequence: CASNTGGDYGYTF. CDR3 nucleotide sequence: TGTGCCAGCAATACAGGGGGCGACTATGGCTACACCTTC.

The chain is built from TRBV4-1 and TRBJ2-1, with 8 bases that match TRBD2. Unmatched junction bases numbered 9, after V lost 0 bases and J lost 8 bases. Looked up from germline, CDR1 is MGHRA and CDR2 is YSYEKL. This CDR3 has 16 residues. The CDR3 bases are TGCGCCAGCAGCCAAGAGGTAGCGGGGATTCTGGATGAGCAGTTCTTC. Translated: CASSQEVAGILDEQFF.

This sequence joins TRBV7-6 and TRBJ2-3; D is perhaps TRBD2 (7 bases). The CDR3 consists of 18 residues. Per germline, CDR1 SGHVS and CDR2 FNYEAQ. V was clipped by 5 bases and J by 4 bases, with 25 bases between them. CDR3 sequence reads: CASSPGERGGGLPDTQYF. CDR3 in DNA: TGTGCCAGCAGCCCCGGGGAGCGGGGAGGGGGATTGCCAGATACGCAGTATTTT.

The chain is built from TRBV2 and TRBJ2-3; maybe TRBD1 (6 bases). The germline V gene encodes CDR1 SNHLY and CDR2 FYNNEI. Trimming pared 6 bases from V and 0 bases from J, leaving 10 bases between. This CDR3 comprises 14 residues. The CDR3 loop is CASRRQESTDTQYF. The CDR3 DNA is TGTGCCAGCAGGCGACAGGAAAGCACAGATACGCAGTATTTT.

The rearrangement joins TRBV5-1 to TRBJ1-2, with D possibly being TRBD1 (5 bases). V was clipped by 0 bases and J by 2 bases, with 8 bases between them. The CDR3 is 14 amino acids. The germline V gene encodes CDR1 SGHRS and CDR2 YFSETQ. DNA for the CDR3: TGCGCCAGCAGCTTGGGAGGACAAAACTATGGCTACACCTTC. Translation: CASSLGGQNYGYTF.

J is TRBJ2-2 and V is TRBV11-2; 11 nucleotides match TRBD2. The V and J ends lost 5 bases and 2 bases, in that order; junction bases with no gene match: 4. CDR3 size: 16 residues. CDR1 and CDR2 (germline): SGHAT, FQNNGV. The CDR3 spells CASSATSGGNTGELFF. CDR3 bases: TGTGCCAGCAGCGCTACTAGCGGGGGTAACACCGGGGAGCTGTTTTTT.

CDR3 region: CASSRGGAVTEAFF. CDR3 DNA: TGCGCCAGCAGCAGAGGGGGGGCGGTGACTGAAGCTTTCTTT. The V call is TRBV5-1, the J call TRBJ1-1, with D perhaps matching TRBD1 (6 bases). CDR1 and CDR2 (germline): SGHRS, YFSETQ. V was pared by 4 bases and J by 5 bases, with 15 bases between. The CDR3 is 14 residues long.

This sequence joins TRBV3-1 (or the pseudogene TRBV3-2) and TRBJ2-3, with 7 bases fitting TRBD2. The CDR3 has 18 amino acids. Germline loops: CDR1 LGHDT, CDR2 YNNKEL (reference sequence). V lost 3 bases to trimming and J lost 1 base; unmatched junction nucleotides: 13. For the CDR3, the DNA is TGTGCCAGCAGCCAGGCCGAGGAACGGGGGGTTGGCACAGATACGCAGTATTTT. This sequence encodes CASSQAEERGVGTDTQYF.

The V call is TRBV4-1, the J call TRBJ2-5; 7 bases fit TRBD1. Looked up from germline, CDR1 is MGHRA and CDR2 is YSYEKL. The CDR3 is 13 amino acids. The V segment lost 3 bases and the J segment 4 bases; nucleotides outside the gene matches: 2. As DNA, the CDR3 is TGCGCCAGCAGCCAGACAGGGAGAGAGACCCAGTACTTC. Translating gives CASSQTGRETQYF.

The chain employs TRBV19 and TRBJ1-6; 9 bases are shared with TRBD1. CDR3 length: 14 amino acids. Germline V gene data show CDR1 as LNHDA and CDR2 as SQIVND (reference sequence). The V segment lost 5 bases and the J segment 7 bases; nucleotides outside the gene matches: 3. The CDR3 nucleotides are TGTGCCAGTAGTTGGACAGGGGAGAATTCACCCCTCCACTTT. This encodes CASSWTGENSPLHF.

This chain links TRBV7-2 with TRBJ2-7; 7 bases line up with TRBD2. V gave up 0 bases and J gave up 6 bases; unmatched junction bases: 5. The CDR3 spans 14 residues. From germline, CDR1 is SGHTA and CDR2 FQGNSA. The CDR3 nucleotides are TGTGCCAGCAGCTTAGCGGGGGGGAGATCCGAGCAGTACTTC. It codes for CASSLAGGRSEQYF. The entire variable domain, with the rest obtained from reference TRBV7-2 and TRBJ2-7, is as follows: GAGVSQSPSNKVTEKGKDVELRCDPISGHTALYWYRQSLGQGLEFLIYFQGNSAPDKSGLPSDRFSAERTGGSVSTLTIQRTQQEDSAVYLCASSLAGGRSEQYFGPGTRLTVT.

The chain couples TRBV7-9 to TRBJ2-1; 9 bases fit TRBD1. This CDR3 contains 16 residues. The germline gives CDR1 SEHNR, CDR2 FQNEAQ (reference sequence). The V and J ends lost 5 bases and 10 bases, in that order; junction bases with no gene match: 15. CDR3 DNA sequence: TGTGCCAGCAGCCCAGGGGGACAGGGCCCTATTGGGGAGCAGTTCTTC. Protein: CASSPGGQGPIGEQFF.